These 27 T cell receptor beta chains originate from one sample sequenced in a study of T cell repertoires in cytomegalovirus infection. MiXCR, applied by TCRdb to the reads, yields one record per CDR3 protein. The sample yields 750,000 to 950,000 distinct CDR3 sequences, about 29% seen once. These receptors are not linked to any known antigen. This specimen was cultured CD8+ T cells from PBMCs, taken from culture after CMV antigen stimulation. These receptors were taken from a human donor in good health (CMV status not recorded). Some clones in this sample may be carry-over from other donors' samples.

The genes are TRBV7-9 and TRBJ2-1, with 13 nucleotides matching TRBD2. The CDR3 contains 14 residues. Germline V gene sequence: CDR1 SEHNR, CDR2 FQNEAQ (reference sequence). V was pared by 7 bases and J by 6 bases, with 3 bases of the junction left unmatched. CDR3 residues: CASTTSGGANEQFF. The CDR3 DNA sequence: TGTGCCAGCACCACTAGCGGGGGGGCCAATGAGCAGTTCTTC.

Turning to this clonotype: The germline gene is not matched at one end of the junction; a read error may be the cause. The chain has TRBV7-6 and TRBJ1-2; TRBD1 aligns across 7 bases. The CDR3 is 11 residues long. Germline assignment: CDR1 SGHVS and CDR2 FNYEAQ. The CDR3 reads CASSSGGGYSF. The CDR3 region has the DNA TGTGCCAGCAGCTCAGGGGGTGGCTACTCCTTC.

The CDR3 loop reads CASTQVGGSTDTQYF. In DNA form, the CDR3 reads TGTGCCAGCACCCAAGTTGGGGGAAGCACAGATACGCAGTATTTT. This sequence joins TRBV7-6 and TRBJ2-3; D tentatively fits TRBD1 or TRBD2 (5 bases each). CDR1 and CDR2 (germline): SGHVS, FNYEAQ. The CDR3 length is 15 residues. V dropped 7 bases and J dropped 0 bases, with 14 bases sitting between them.

This clonotype was recorded at least ten times. This chain links TRBV7-6 with TRBJ2-5; no reliable D call. The germline V gene has CDR1 SGHVS and CDR2 FNYEAQ. V lost 5 bases, J lost 7 bases, and 11 bases lay in between. The CDR3 spans 12 residues. This CDR3 is CASSPFSVTQYF. The CDR3 DNA reads TGTGCCAGCAGCCCCTTCAGTGTGACCCAGTACTTC.

This clonotype was picked up many times. The chain joins TRBV7-2 to TRBJ2-3; D possibly uses TRBD1 or TRBD2 (5 bases each). V lost 7 bases and J 0 bases, leaving 8 bases between the germline ends. Germline assignment: CDR1 SGHTA and CDR2 FQGNSA. The CDR3 has 13 amino acids. The CDR3 region has the DNA TGTGCCAGCACTTGGGACAGCACAGATACGCAGTATTTT. Translating it yields CASTWDSTDTQYF.

This clonotype was counted only a few times. This chain connects TRBV6-5 to TRBJ1-4; D perhaps matches TRBD1 (5 bases). Germline V lookup: CDR1 MNHEY, CDR2 SVGAGI. V was pared by 0 bases and J by 4 bases, with 9 bases between. CDR3 size: 15 residues. The CDR3 is CASSYSSGNNEKLFF. The CDR3 nucleotides are TGTGCCAGCAGTTACTCATCAGGGAATAATGAAAAACTGTTTTTT.

This clonotype was counted only a few times. This chain uses TRBV5-4 with TRBJ2-7; TRBD1 agrees at 7 bases. With V trimmed by 4 bases and J by 3 bases, 10 bases remained unmatched. This CDR3 is built from 15 residues. Germline V gene lookup returns CDR1 SGHNT and CDR2 YYREEE (reference sequence). The CDR3 DNA follows: TGTGCCAGCAGCCTCGGGACAGCCTCTCACTACGAGCAGTACGTC. Protein sequence: CASSLGTASHYEQYV.

As concerns this clonotype: One junction end does not reproduce the germline sequence, and a read error may be involved. The rearrangement uses TRBV7-8 and TRBJ2-2, with TRBD1 matching over 7 bases. CDR3 size: 15 residues. CDR1 and CDR2 from the germline V gene are SGHVS and FQNEAQ. CDR3 in amino acids: CAISSWTGNTGELFF. The CDR3 nucleotides are TGTGCCATCAGCTCTTGGACAGGGAACACCGGGGAGCTGTTTTTT.

This clonotype was observed a handful of times. The CDR3 reads CASPVTPPGSDGELFF. The DNA for the CDR3 is TGTGCCAGCCCCGTTACACCGCCAGGTTCGGACGGGGAGCTGTTTTTT. This chain connects TRBV7-8 to TRBJ2-2; D remains ambiguous. Trimming left V 8 bases short and J 7 bases short, with 23 bases between. This CDR3 is 16 amino acids long. The germline V gene encodes CDR1 SGHVS and CDR2 FQNEAQ.

J is TRBJ1-1 and V is TRBV7-9, with 7 bases matching TRBD1. J was trimmed by 6 bases and V by 5 bases; bases with no gene match: 6. The CDR3 totals 13 residues. Germline V gene lookup returns CDR1 SEHNR and CDR2 FQNEAQ (reference sequence). CDR3 in amino acids: CASSPRGESEAFF. DNA of the CDR3: TGTGCCAGCAGCCCCAGGGGGGAATCTGAAGCTTTCTTT.

The CDR3 protein is CASSQGHMVGGEKLFF. In DNA, the CDR3 is TGCGCCAGCAGCCAAGGTCACATGGTCGGTGGTGAAAAACTGTTTTTT. The gene calls are TRBV4-1 and TRBJ1-4; D gene ambiguous. CDR3 length: 16 residues. V was pared by 1 base and J by 7 bases, with 16 bases between. Looked up from germline, CDR1 is MGHRA and CDR2 is YSYEKL.

This clonotype was picked up a small number of times. This chain uses TRBV11-2 with TRBJ1-1; unclear D gene. V was pared by 3 bases and J by 3 bases, with 11 bases between. The CDR3 spans 14 residues. Germline values: CDR1 SGHAT, CDR2 FQNNGV. The chain's CDR3 is CASSFWGRDTEAFF. The CDR3 bases are TGTGCCAGCAGCTTTTGGGGAAGGGACACTGAAGCTTTCTTT.

The rearrangement joins TRBV5-6 to TRBJ1-6, with D hard to call. The CDR3 spans 14 residues. V lost 4 bases to trimming and J lost 10 bases, with 15 bases between them. Germline CDR1 reads SGHDT; CDR2 reads YYEEEE. For the CDR3, the DNA is TGTGCCAGCAGCGTGGGTACTATGGGGTCACCCCTCCACTTT. Translating it yields CASSVGTMGSPLHF.

This rearrangement joins TRBV4-1 to TRBJ1-3; D uncertain. The CDR3 spans 14 residues. V shed 3 bases and J shed 5 bases, with 11 bases lying between them. CDR1 and CDR2 (germline): MGHRA, YSYEKL. CDR3 DNA sequence: TGCGCCAGCAGCCACCCGGGAGAGCGAAACACCATATATTTT. As protein: CASSHPGERNTIYF.

The chain joins TRBV20-1 to TRBJ1-3; D gene uncertain. Germline V gene sequence: CDR1 DFQATT, CDR2 SNEGSKA (reference sequence). This CDR3 region has 14 residues. V gave up 0 bases and J gave up 8 bases, with 14 bases separating them. CDR3 sequence reads: CSARDPLLYHTIYF. For the CDR3, the DNA is TGCAGTGCTAGAGATCCCCTTTTGTATCACACCATATATTTT.

The genes are TRBV12-3 or TRBV12-4 and TRBJ1-2; tentatively, D is TRBD1 (6 bases). V was cut by 5 bases and J by 7 bases, with 14 bases left in between. The length of the CDR3 is 13 residues. CDR3 in DNA: TGTGCCAGCAGTCGTCCGGCAGGGGTTGGCTACACCTTC. Its protein is CASSRPAGVGYTF.

The chain combines TRBV28 with TRBJ1-1, with D possibly being TRBD1 (6 bases). V dropped 6 bases and J dropped 4 bases, with 18 bases sitting between them. CDR3 size: 15 residues. Germline CDR1 is MDHEN and CDR2 is SYDVKM. CDR3 nucleotide sequence: TGTGCCAGCAGCCATGACAGGCGACGAGTCACTGAAGCTTTCTTT. Translated: CASSHDRRRVTEAFF.

The V gene is TRBV28, the J gene TRBJ2-3, with TRBD2 matching over 15 bases. V lost 6 bases and J lost 0; bases outside the gene matches: 7. CDR1 is MDHEN and CDR2 is SYDVKM in the germline V gene. This CDR3 contains 18 residues. CDR3 residues: CASSPGLAGGTSTDTQYF. The CDR3, as DNA: TGTGCCAGCAGCCCGGGACTAGCGGGGGGAACTAGCACAGATACGCAGTATTTT.

The chain couples TRBV2 to TRBJ1-2; a possible D gene is TRBD1 (5 bases). CDR1 SNHLY and CDR2 FYNNEI come from the germline V gene. V was clipped by 5 bases and J by 2 bases, with 15 bases between them. CDR3 length: 15 amino acids. The CDR3 spells CASSSDRKGNYGYTF. CDR3 in DNA: TGTGCCAGCAGTTCCGACAGAAAAGGAAACTATGGCTACACCTTC.

About this clonotype itself: Its ends do not fully match the called genes, so a read error is possible. The chain is built from TRBV6-6 and TRBJ2-1, with 8 nucleotides matching TRBD1. Per the germline V gene, CDR1 is MNHNY and CDR2 is SVGAGI (reference sequence). The CDR3 is 16 amino acids. DNA of the CDR3: TGTGCCAGCAGTGGGCCGGACAGGGACCCCTACGATGAGCAGTTCTTC. Amino acid sequence: CASSGPDRDPYDEQFF.

This rearrangement joins TRBV20-1 to TRBJ1-2; 9 bases map to TRBD1. Germline-derived CDR1 and CDR2 are DFQATT and SNEGSKA (reference sequence). The CDR3 runs to 18 residues. Germline trimming cut 0 bases from V and 4 bases from J; bases unmatched to any gene: 15. The CDR3 here is CSARDSEQGAPFGYGYTF. The CDR3 region has the DNA TGCAGTGCTAGAGATTCGGAACAGGGGGCCCCGTTCGGCTATGGCTACACCTTC.

V and J are TRBV6-1 and TRBJ1-1; 7 bases are a match to TRBD1. V lost 7 bases, J lost 6 bases, and 5 bases stayed unmatched. The CDR3 has 12 residues. Per the germline V gene, CDR1 is MNHNS and CDR2 is SASEGT. This CDR3 reads CASIQGGSEAFF. For the CDR3, the DNA is TGTGCCAGCATCCAGGGGGGATCTGAAGCTTTCTTT.

This chain joins TRBV11-2 and TRBJ2-1, with D maybe TRBD1 (6 bases). The length of the CDR3 is 15 residues. V lost 5 bases to trimming and J lost 8 bases, with 19 bases between them. Germline lookup yields CDR1 SGHAT and CDR2 FQNNGV. The chain's CDR3 is CASSADQGLLDEQFF. CDR3 DNA: TGTGCCAGCAGCGCCGACCAGGGGTTGTTAGATGAGCAGTTCTTC.

This clonotype occurred a few times. The rearrangement uses TRBV6-5 and TRBJ1-2; D not resolved. The germline V gene has CDR1 MNHEY and CDR2 SVGAGI. Trimming stripped 6 bases from V and 4 bases from J, with 15 bases between. This CDR3 is built from 14 residues. The CDR3 nucleotides read TGTGCCAGCAGCCGCGGAACCCTGGGCTATGGCTACACCTTC. It is translated as CASSRGTLGYGYTF.

This clonotype was counted only a few times. The V call is TRBV27, the J call TRBJ1-2; 7 nucleotides agree with TRBD1. This CDR3 spans 15 amino acids. The trim removed 5 bases at V and 7 bases at J, leaving 13 bases unmatched. CDR1 and CDR2 from the germline V gene are MNHEY and SMNVEV (reference sequence). CDR3 sequence (DNA): TGTGCCAGCAGTCCTCGAGGGGGCGCTCTAGTTGGCTACACCTTC. It specifies CASSPRGGALVGYTF.

This clonotype occurred a few times. V is TRBV7-9 and J is TRBJ2-3; TRBD1 aligns across 10 bases. V shed 1 base, J shed 0 bases, and the junction held 1 base outside the gene matches. Germline-derived CDR1 and CDR2 are SEHNR and FQNEAQ (reference sequence). This CDR3 comprises 16 residues. CDR3 coding DNA: TGTGCCAGCAGCTTAGTGGGACAGGGGAGCACAGATACGCAGTATTTT. The encoded protein is CASSLVGQGSTDTQYF.

This clonotype was recorded a few times. The rearrangement joins TRBV12-3 or TRBV12-4 to TRBJ2-7, with D perhaps TRBD1 (6 bases). Trimming removed 6 bases from V and 4 bases from J, with 25 bases in between. The CDR3 is made up of 17 amino acids. The CDR3 bases are TGTGCCAGCAGGAACCCCGGGGCTTCAGGGGATAGGTACGAGCAGTACGTC. Its protein product is CASRNPGASGDRYEQYV.